This TCR beta chain was captured by sequencing in a study of cytomegalovirus exposure and HLA in healthy donors. PCR was performed using 60 Vbeta and 13 Jbeta primers. The assay was immunoSEQ multiplex PCR, and TCRdb's table has in-frame clones only and misses some. The repertoire includes roughly 160,000 clones, around 78% of them detected once, and around 3.1% sits in the top ten. Trimming at V came to 3 bases and at J to 2 bases, leaving 4 bases not matched to a gene. CDR1 and CDR2 (germline): SGHNT, YENEEA. The CDR3 contains 16 residues. Findings and limits, study-wide: Most observed TCR sequences were rare, whereas some public TCRs were detected in many donors. Sequencing depth roughly uniform across donors was assumed in presence/absence analyses. Only CMV serostatus was available as immune exposure information.

This clone was seen a handful of times. The antigen is unknown. The sequence derives from a woman in her forties or fifties in good health and CMV-seropositive. The specimen was PBMCs. The chain employs TRBV11-3 and TRBJ2-3; 11 nucleotides line up with TRBD2. CDR3 in DNA: TGTGCCAGCAGCTTTCCTAGCGGGGGGATCACAGATACGCAGTATTTT. Amino acid sequence: CASSFPSGGITDTQYF.